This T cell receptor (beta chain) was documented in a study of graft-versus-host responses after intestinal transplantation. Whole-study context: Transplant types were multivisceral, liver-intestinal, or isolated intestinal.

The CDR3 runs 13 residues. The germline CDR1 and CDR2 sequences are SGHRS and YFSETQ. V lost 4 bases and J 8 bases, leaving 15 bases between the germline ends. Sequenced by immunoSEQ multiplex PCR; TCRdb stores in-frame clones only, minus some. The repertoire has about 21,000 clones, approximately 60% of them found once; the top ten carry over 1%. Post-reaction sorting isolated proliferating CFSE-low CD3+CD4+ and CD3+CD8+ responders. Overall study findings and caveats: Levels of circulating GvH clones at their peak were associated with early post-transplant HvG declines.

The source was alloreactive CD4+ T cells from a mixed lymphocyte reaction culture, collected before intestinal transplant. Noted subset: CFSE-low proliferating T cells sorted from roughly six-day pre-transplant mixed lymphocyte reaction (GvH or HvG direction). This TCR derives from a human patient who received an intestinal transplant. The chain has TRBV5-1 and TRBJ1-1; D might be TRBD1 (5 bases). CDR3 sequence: CASSITGRREAFF. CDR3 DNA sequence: TGCGCCAGCAGCATCACAGGCCGTCGAGAAGCTTTCTTT.